This T cell receptor beta chain is from a study of T cells after yellow fever vaccination. Study outcomes and limitations: Weaker overall was a secondary response that nonetheless peaked faster, on day 5 versus 15.

In this sample, this clonotype turned up a few times. Its antigen is not identified. Template-switching 5'RACE yielded the TCR cDNA; a universal primer site and UMIs were added in the process. TCRdb re-analysed the 5' RACE reads in MiXCR, keeping a single row per CDR3 protein. This table has a few hundred thousand distinct CDR3 sequences, approximately 5.7% appearing once. There are 15 residues in the CDR3. CDR1 and CDR2 (germline): SQVTM, ANQGSEA. The V end lost 0 bases, the J end lost 1 base, and 10 bases lay between the germline ends. The chain links TRBV29-1 to TRBJ2-4; unclear D gene. This TCR was sampled from a man aged 30 to 39 who received the YFV17D yellow fever vaccine. Material: PBMCs, obtained 5 days after the yellow fever booster vaccination. The CDR3 sequence: CSVEDAGQAKNIQYF. The CDR3 nucleotides read TGCAGCGTTGAAGATGCCGGGCAGGCCAAAAACATTCAGTACTTC.